Below are 29 T cell receptor beta chains sequenced from a single sample in a study of CD8 T cells in ankylosing spondylitis. For these receptors, no antigen is known. TCRdb re-analysed the 5' RACE reads in MiXCR, keeping a single row per CDR3 protein. The sample lists 75,000 to 95,000 distinct CDR3 sequences, just under 9% occurring once. Overall study findings and caveats: Characteristic of ankylosing spondylitis blood, it appeared, was a TCR beta motif comprising about eight highly homologous variants.

The specimen was blood, either unsorted or a sorted T cell fraction (not recorded which). The receptor source for this set is a male donor with ankylosing spondylitis.

The sample holds many counts of this clonotype. The V gene is TRBV20-1, the J gene TRBJ2-5; 14 nucleotides match TRBD2. Trimming at V came to 1 base and at J to 4 bases, leaving 5 bases not matched to a gene. The CDR3 runs 16 residues. Germline CDR1 is DFQATT and CDR2 is SNEGSKA (reference sequence). The CDR3 nucleotides read TGCAGTGCTAGAGTCGGACTAGCGGGAGGAAGAGAGACCCAGTACTTC. It yields the protein CSARVGLAGGRETQYF.

This clonotype occurred a few times. V gene TRBV6-1 combines with J gene TRBJ2-1, with D perhaps being TRBD1 or TRBD2 (5 bases each). Germline values: CDR1 MNHNS, CDR2 SASEGT. The CDR3 runs to 15 residues. The ends were cut back, 3 bases at V and 3 bases at J, with 12 bases in the middle. The CDR3 coding sequence is TGTGCCAGCAGTGACGGGGCCTACTACTACAATGAGCAGTTCTTC. This codes for CASSDGAYYYNEQFF.

This clonotype was counted many times. This chain joins TRBV13 and TRBJ2-7; weak D call: TRBD2 (5 bases). This CDR3 has 14 residues. V lost 1 base to trimming and J lost 4 bases, with 11 bases between them. Germline CDR1 PRHDT, CDR2 FYEKMQ (reference sequence). The CDR3 sequence: CASSLERDYYEQYF. In DNA, the CDR3 is TGTGCCAGCAGCTTAGAGAGGGATTATTACGAGCAGTACTTC.

V gene TRBV5-8 combines with J gene TRBJ2-7; D is possibly TRBD2 (6 bases). CDR1 SGHTS and CDR2 YDEGEE come from the germline V gene. The CDR3 sequence is 14 residues long. V was trimmed by 9 bases and J by 0 bases, leaving 16 bases between them. Here the CDR3 DNA reads TGTGCCACCGGTCTAGCGATAATCTCCTACGAGCAGTACGTC. This gives the protein CATGLAIISYEQYV.

This clonotype was observed a handful of times. The V call is TRBV2, the J call TRBJ2-2; TRBD2 matches 9 bases. CDR3 size: 18 residues. Germline V CDR1 and CDR2: SNHLY, FYNNEI. V shed 6 bases, J shed 7 bases, and the junction held 18 bases outside the gene matches. The CDR3 reads CASRERLGSGRGGGELFF. CDR3 coding DNA: TGTGCCAGCAGGGAACGACTAGGTAGCGGGAGAGGTGGCGGGGAGCTGTTTTTT.

The V and J genes are TRBV7-2 and TRBJ1-2; 8 positions match TRBD1. CDR1 and CDR2 (germline): SGHTA, FQGNSA. With V trimmed by 4 bases and J by 7 bases, 14 bases remained unmatched. The CDR3 contains 16 residues. This CDR3 is CASSSRGRGHVGGYTF. Here the CDR3 DNA reads TGTGCCAGCAGCTCCCGAGGCAGGGGGCATGTAGGTGGCTACACCTTC. Complete variable domain (other parts from reference TRBV7-2 and TRBJ1-2): GAGVSQSPSNKVTEKGKDVELRCDPISGHTALYWYRQSLGQGLEFLIYFQGNSAPDKSGLPSDRFSAERTGGSVSTLTIQRTQQEDSAVYLCASSSRGRGHVGGYTFGSGTRLTVV.

This clonotype was recorded at least ten times. The rearrangement joins TRBV12-3 or TRBV12-4 to TRBJ2-7; D is unclear. V was trimmed by 5 bases and J by 1 base, leaving 12 bases between them. This CDR3 contains 14 residues. The CDR3 here is CASSTHLGSYEQYF. CDR3 coding DNA: TGTGCCAGCAGTACCCATTTGGGTTCCTACGAGCAGTACTTC.

This clonotype was observed many times. The rearrangement links TRBV30 to TRBJ1-2, with D possibly being TRBD1 (6 bases). The CDR3 runs to 13 residues. Between the trimmed V and J ends, which lost 1 base and 6 bases, there was a span of 12 bases. Germline CDR1 reads GTSNPN; CDR2 reads SVGIG (reference sequence). CDR3 residues: CAWSEGGLNGYTF. CDR3 nucleotide sequence: TGTGCCTGGAGTGAAGGGGGACTGAATGGCTACACCTTC.

In the case of this clonotype: A read error may be the cause here, since a much bigger clone is one base away. V gene TRBV11-2 combines with J gene TRBJ2-2; 7 nucleotides match TRBD1. V lost 5 bases, J lost 2 bases, and 5 bases stayed unmatched. This CDR3 has 15 amino acids. Germline V CDR1 and CDR2: SGHAT, FQNNGV. In DNA form, the CDR3 reads TGTGCCAGCAGCCCAAAGGGGGCCAACACCGGGGAGCTGTTTTTT. This codes for CASSPKGANTGELFF.

This clonotype showed up just a few times. This rearrangement joins TRBV12-5 to TRBJ2-1; possible D gene TRBD2, 6 bases. The CDR3 runs to 16 residues. Deletions cut 7 bases from V and 8 bases from J, with 24 bases between. The V gene's germline CDR1 is LGHNT and CDR2 FRNRAP. CDR3 in DNA: TGTGCTAGTGCCCTTCAAGGGACTCCGTTCCAGGATGAGCAGTTCTTC. This translates into CASALQGTPFQDEQFF. The whole variable domain, remainder taken from reference TRBV12-5 and TRBJ2-1, is DARVTQTPRHKVTEMGQEVTMRCQPILGHNTVFWYRQTMMQGLELLAYFRNRAPLDDSGMPKDRFSAEMPDATLATLKIQPSEPRDSAVYFCASALQGTPFQDEQFFGPGTRLTVL.

The rearrangement joins TRBV25-1 to TRBJ2-1; the match to TRBD2 covers 8 bases. CDR3 length equals 18 residues. CDR1 and CDR2 (germline): MGHDK, SYGVNS. Germline trimming cut 4 bases from V and 3 bases from J; bases unmatched to any gene: 14. CDR3 residues: CASSVTKSSGRNYNEQFF. DNA for the CDR3: TGTGCCAGCAGTGTTACAAAAAGCAGCGGGAGAAACTACAATGAGCAGTTCTTC.

This clonotype showed up just a few times. The chain recombines TRBV20-1 with TRBJ2-4, with D uncertain. This CDR3 has 12 residues. V was clipped by 3 bases and J by 4 bases, with 7 bases between them. From germline, CDR1 is DFQATT and CDR2 SNEGSKA (reference sequence). CDR3 loop: CSASGSKNIQYF. The CDR3 DNA follows: TGCAGTGCTAGTGGTTCGAAAAACATTCAGTACTTC.

This clonotype was seen only a few times. The rearrangement joins TRBV10-2 to TRBJ2-7; D may be TRBD1 or TRBD2 (6 bases each). Germline V gives CDR1 WSHSY, CDR2 SAAADI. This CDR3 is built from 13 residues. The V end lost 7 bases, the J end lost 2 bases, and 12 bases lay between the germline ends. In DNA form, the CDR3 reads TGCGCCAGCATGAGTAGGGGGGCCTACGAGCAGTACTTC. Its protein is CASMSRGAYEQYF.

This clonotype was counted ten times or more. The rearrangement links TRBV24-1 to TRBJ2-7; D is perhaps TRBD2 (6 bases). The CDR3 covers 16 residues. CDR1 KGHDR and CDR2 SFDVKD come from the germline V gene. V lost 4 bases to trimming and J lost 5 bases, with 20 bases between them. The CDR3 DNA follows: TGTGCCACCAGTGAACGGGGACTCCGGGGAGAGAACGAGCAGTACTTC. It encodes CATSERGLRGENEQYF.

At least ten counts were recorded for this clonotype. V usage is TRBV4-1 and J usage is TRBJ2-1; 8 bases are a match to TRBD1. Per germline, CDR1 MGHRA and CDR2 YSYEKL. The ends lost 5 bases at V and 10 bases at J; junction bases unmatched: 4. The CDR3 contains 12 residues. CDR3 protein: CASSVTGVEQFF. CDR3 DNA sequence: TGCGCCAGCAGCGTGACAGGGGTCGAGCAGTTCTTC.

To note about this clonotype: One base away lies a much larger clone, so this may be a sequencing read error. The V gene is TRBV4-1, the J gene TRBJ2-3; a possible D gene is TRBD2 (6 bases). V lost 1 base to trimming and J lost 8 bases, with 16 bases between them. The CDR3 contains 15 residues. CDR1 and CDR2 (germline): MGHRA, YSYEKL. This CDR3 is CASSQGRGLPSTQYF. The CDR3 bases are TGCGCCAGCAGCCAAGGTAGGGGACTGCCGTCTACGCAGTATTTT.

This clonotype qualifies as medium-sized. The chain joins TRBV12-3 or TRBV12-4 to TRBJ2-2, with TRBD1 identical over 8 bases. This CDR3 has 15 residues. Unmatched junction bases numbered 8, after V lost 4 bases and J lost 7 bases. DNA for the CDR3: TGTGCCAGCAGTTATACAGGGGGAGATGACGGGGAGCTGTTTTTT. Amino acids: CASSYTGGDDGELFF.

This clonotype was detected many times. The CDR3 loop is CASRGDSGSNQPQHF. The CDR3 DNA reads TGTGCCAGCAGGGGGGACTCGGGGAGCAATCAGCCCCAGCATTTT. The chain links TRBV2 to TRBJ1-5, with D possibly matching TRBD1 (5 bases). V was trimmed by 6 bases and J by 1 base, leaving 13 bases between them. CDR1 SNHLY and CDR2 FYNNEI come from the germline V gene. The CDR3 spans 15 residues.

The chain uses TRBV12-3 or TRBV12-4 and TRBJ2-5; TRBD1 matches at 7 bases. V was pared by 7 bases and J by 1 base, with 6 bases of the junction left unmatched. This CDR3 region has 14 residues. CDR3 region: CASNEGGPQETQYF. DNA of the CDR3: TGTGCCAGCAACGAAGGGGGCCCCCAAGAGACCCAGTACTTC.

The chain couples TRBV16 to TRBJ2-1, with D maybe TRBD1 (6 bases). This CDR3 is built from 15 residues. Germline CDR1 KGHSY, CDR2 FQNENV. Between the trimmed V and J ends, which lost 4 bases and 6 bases, there was a span of 16 bases. CDR3 in amino acids: CASSPHHQGRNEQFF. The CDR3 DNA reads TGTGCCAGCAGCCCACATCATCAGGGGCGCAATGAGCAGTTCTTC.

The table lists this clonotype with a few counts. The chain combines TRBV19 with TRBJ2-2, with 8 bases that match TRBD2. The CDR3 loop spans 13 amino acids. Per germline, CDR1 LNHDA and CDR2 SQIVND (reference sequence). V lost 9 bases to trimming and J lost 4 bases; unmatched junction nucleotides: 4. DNA for the CDR3: TGTGCCAGCTCACTAGCGGCCACCGGGGAGCTGTTTTTT. It is translated as CASSLAATGELFF.

The V gene is TRBV19, the J gene TRBJ2-2; weak D call: TRBD1 (6 bases). This CDR3 has 17 amino acids. Germline lookup yields CDR1 LNHDA and CDR2 SQIVND (reference sequence). V was trimmed by 6 bases and J by 4 bases, leaving 21 bases between them. CDR3 sequence: CASRYPDHFRGTGELFF. For the CDR3, the DNA is TGTGCCAGTAGATACCCGGACCATTTCAGGGGCACCGGGGAGCTGTTTTTT.

The table lists this clonotype with many counts. J is TRBJ2-1 and V is TRBV25-1; D remains ambiguous. The CDR3 contains 12 residues. Trimming removed 8 bases at V and 11 bases at J, with 16 bases between. Germline CDR1 is MGHDK and CDR2 is SYGVNS. CDR3 DNA: TGTGCCAGCGGAGAGGAAGGAACCAAGCAGTTCTTC. The encoded protein is CASGEEGTKQFF.

This clonotype was counted ten times or more. The chain has TRBV12-3 or TRBV12-4 and TRBJ1-2; no definite D call. The CDR3 is 13 residues long. The V and J ends lost 2 bases and 0 bases respectively, with 4 bases between them. As DNA, the CDR3 is TGTGCCAGCAGTTTAACAGCTAACTATGGCTACACCTTC. Protein sequence: CASSLTANYGYTF.

This clonotype was picked up many times. The chain is built from TRBV7-9 and TRBJ2-1; D tentatively reads TRBD1 or TRBD2 (6 bases each). V was trimmed by 2 bases and J by 7 bases, leaving 12 bases between them. There are 14 residues in the CDR3. Germline lookup yields CDR1 SEHNR and CDR2 FQNEAQ (reference sequence). The CDR3 DNA follows: TGTGCCAGCAGCTTACCGGGGGCTCTTAATGAGCAGTTCTTC. This sequence encodes CASSLPGALNEQFF.

This clonotype was counted ten times or more. This chain uses TRBV27 with TRBJ2-7; weak D call: TRBD1 (6 bases). The CDR3 totals 14 residues. From germline, CDR1 is MNHEY and CDR2 SMNVEV (reference sequence). Between the trimmed V and J ends, which lost 5 bases and 4 bases, there was a span of 15 bases. As DNA, the CDR3 is TGTGCCAGCAGTCCCCGGGACGGACAGTACGAGCAGTACTTC. Translation: CASSPRDGQYEQYF.

This clonotype was recorded many times. The CDR3 here is CASSLGLEETQYF. In DNA form, the CDR3 reads TGTGCCAGCAGCTTAGGACTAGAAGAGACCCAGTACTTC. The chain combines TRBV13 with TRBJ2-5; TRBD2 is a possible D gene (5 bases). Germline V lookup: CDR1 PRHDT, CDR2 FYEKMQ (reference sequence). This CDR3 has 13 residues. Trimming shortened V by 0 bases and J by 3 bases, and 5 bases separated the two germline ends.

This chain connects TRBV4-2 to TRBJ2-3; D possibly corresponds to TRBD2 (6 bases). In germline, CDR1 is LGHNA, CDR2 YNFKEQ. The CDR3 runs 16 residues. Trimming shortened V by 2 bases and J by 5 bases, and 17 bases separated the two germline ends. CDR3 sequence (DNA): TGTGCCAGCAGCCAAAGAGACCAGCGGGTGCGAGATACGCAGTATTTT. It codes for CASSQRDQRVRDTQYF.

This clonotype was counted between two and nine times. The chain joins TRBV24-1 to TRBJ2-1; 10 bases match TRBD2. Germline V gene data show CDR1 as KGHDR and CDR2 as SFDVKD. V was clipped by 5 bases and J by 6 bases; unmatched bases: 9. This CDR3 region has 16 residues. CDR3 DNA sequence: TGTGCCACCAGTGGTCATCAACTAGCGGGACCCAATGAGCAGTTCTTC. Protein sequence: CATSGHQLAGPNEQFF.